This entry lists 20 T cell receptor beta chains sequenced from one sample in a study of T cell responses to AZD1222 COVID-19 vaccine. Libraries were prepared by immunoSEQ multiplex PCR; TCRdb keeps only in-frame clonotypes and omits some of them. The data show over 65,000 clones, around 89% seen once. The sample consisted of peripheral blood, taken on day 0 of AZD1222 vaccination. The origin of the receptors is an adult in good health.

The chain employs TRBV5-1 and TRBJ2-2; TRBD1 matches at 11 bases. In germline, CDR1 is SGHRS, CDR2 YFSETQ. Unmatched junction bases numbered 8, after V lost 3 bases and J lost 7 bases. The CDR3 extends over 16 amino acids. CDR3 coding DNA: TGCGCCAGCAGCTCCCCGGACAGGGGGCTTGGCGGGGAGCTGTTTTTT. Residues: CASSSPDRGLGGELFF.

V gene TRBV4-2 combines with J gene TRBJ1-6; possibly TRBD1 for D (6 bases). CDR3 length equals 16 residues. V gave up 0 bases and J gave up 7 bases, with 13 bases separating them. Germline V gene data show CDR1 as LGHNA and CDR2 as YNFKEQ. The CDR3 region is CASSQDGTGSNSPLHF. The CDR3 DNA follows: TGTGCCAGCAGCCAAGATGGTACAGGGAGCAATTCACCCCTCCACTTT.

The rearrangement joins TRBV5-4 to TRBJ1-2; TRBD1 is a possible D gene (5 bases). V was cut by 4 bases and J by 0 bases, with 19 bases left in between. The CDR3 sequence is 17 residues long. In germline, CDR1 is SGHNT, CDR2 YYREEE (reference sequence). The CDR3 is CASSTSAGDVANYGYTF. The CDR3 DNA follows: TGTGCCAGCAGCACCAGCGCTGGGGACGTAGCTAACTATGGCTACACCTTC.

This clone was detected once. The CDR3 here is CASSGRGYNEQFF. The CDR3 region has the DNA TGTGCCAGCAGTGGGCGAGGATACAATGAGCAGTTCTTC. The chain has TRBV12-3 or TRBV12-4 and TRBJ2-1, with D unclear. The CDR3 has 13 residues. Trimming removed 5 bases at V and 4 bases at J, with 9 bases between.

The chain recombines TRBV28 with TRBJ1-5; maybe TRBD1 (5 bases). This CDR3 has 15 residues. V was clipped by 6 bases and J by 5 bases, with 17 bases between them. The germline gives CDR1 MDHEN, CDR2 SYDVKM. The CDR3 DNA reads TGTGCCAGCAGCTCCCAGGAGGGGCACCATCAGCCCCAGCATTTT. Translated: CASSSQEGHHQPQHF.

This rearrangement joins TRBV7-9 to TRBJ1-4; D possibly corresponds to TRBD1 (5 bases). V was trimmed by 5 bases and J by 8 bases, leaving 15 bases between them. Germline V gene lookup returns CDR1 SEHNR and CDR2 FQNEAQ (reference sequence). The CDR3 covers 14 residues. This CDR3 is CASSPGLSEEKLFF. The CDR3 DNA reads TGTGCCAGCAGCCCGGGACTATCGGAAGAAAAACTGTTTTTT.

In DNA form, the CDR3 reads TGTGCCAGCAGTTTTTGGGGGATATCCTACGAGCAGTACTTC. Translation gives CASSFWGISYEQYF. The J gene is TRBJ2-7, the V gene TRBV6-5; tentatively, D is TRBD1 or TRBD2 (5 bases each). The CDR3 spans 14 residues. Trimming cost V 4 bases and J 1 base, with 11 bases left between them. Germline CDR1 and CDR2: MNHEY and SVGAGI.

This clone has a single count. This chain uses TRBV11-3 with TRBJ2-1; 15 bases are a match to TRBD2. V lost 4 bases, J lost 6 bases, and 4 bases stayed unmatched. This CDR3 has 16 residues. CDR1 and CDR2 (germline): SGHNT, YENEEA. The CDR3 sequence: CASSSGLAGGVNEQFF. CDR3 nucleotide sequence: TGTGCCAGCAGCTCGGGACTAGCGGGGGGAGTCAATGAGCAGTTCTTC.

The chain employs TRBV2 and TRBJ2-5; TRBD2 is a possible D gene (6 bases). This CDR3 comprises 14 residues. V dropped 6 bases and J dropped 2 bases, with 13 bases sitting between them. Germline assignment: CDR1 SNHLY and CDR2 FYNNEI. The CDR3 region has the DNA TGTGCCAGCAGGTCCAGGGACTTTCAAGAGACCCAGTACTTC. Protein: CASRSRDFQETQYF.

The chain couples TRBV7-9 to TRBJ1-5, with D perhaps matching TRBD1 (5 bases). With 6 bases removed from V and 0 bases from J, the gap between germline ends came to 9 bases. There are 14 residues in the CDR3. Germline values: CDR1 SEHNR, CDR2 FQNEAQ (reference sequence). Here the CDR3 DNA reads TGTGCCAGCAGTCGGGGGGATAGCAATCAGCCCCAGCATTTT. Translation gives CASSRGDSNQPQHF.

This chain joins TRBV5-4 and TRBJ2-5; 12 bases agree with TRBD2. The CDR3 length is 16 residues. Germline V CDR1 and CDR2: SGHNT, YYREEE (reference sequence). Trimming cost V 3 bases and J 2 bases; bases outside gene matches: 5. CDR3 sequence reads: CASSSPSGGAQETQYF. Here the CDR3 DNA reads TGTGCCAGCAGCTCCCCTAGCGGGGGGGCGCAAGAGACCCAGTACTTC.

The J gene is TRBJ2-3, the V gene TRBV5-1; 13 positions agree with TRBD2. Germline V gene lookup returns CDR1 SGHRS and CDR2 YFSETQ. The CDR3 extends over 16 amino acids. With 6 bases clipped from V and 2 bases from J, the junction kept 6 bases outside the gene matches. CDR3 region: CASTPTSGGFTDTQYF. In DNA, the CDR3 is TGCGCCAGCACACCGACTAGCGGGGGGTTCACAGATACGCAGTATTTT.

This chain links TRBV2 with TRBJ1-5, with D possibly matching TRBD1 (5 bases). Germline V gene lookup returns CDR1 SNHLY and CDR2 FYNNEI. The CDR3 length is 13 residues. Trimming took off 2 bases at V and 16 bases at J, with 18 bases between the two ends. DNA for the CDR3: TGTGCCAGCAGTGAAATTGTCTCAGGGCTCTCACATTTT. It is translated as CASSEIVSGLSHF.

V usage is TRBV4-1 and J usage is TRBJ1-2; 8 bases align to TRBD1. Germline V lookup: CDR1 MGHRA, CDR2 YSYEKL. The V and J ends lost 1 base and 3 bases, in that order; junction bases with no gene match: 10. CDR3 length: 17 residues. CDR3 protein: CASSQGILGQAYYGYTF. The CDR3 DNA sequence: TGCGCCAGCAGCCAAGGAATATTGGGACAGGCGTACTATGGCTACACCTTC.

The chain has TRBV7-3 and TRBJ2-3; no firm D call. Germline-derived CDR1 and CDR2 are SGHTA and FQGTGA. Trimming stripped 5 bases from V and 4 bases from J, with 16 bases between. The CDR3 is 15 residues long. This chain's CDR3 is CASSIGSQEADTQYF. The CDR3 nucleotides read TGTGCCAGCAGCATAGGGTCTCAAGAAGCAGATACGCAGTATTTT. The whole variable domain, filled in from reference TRBV7-3 and TRBJ2-3, reads GAGVSQTPSNKVTEKGKYVELRCDPISGHTALYWYRQSLGQGPEFLIYFQGTGAADDSGLPNDRFFAVRPEGSVSTLKIQRTERGDSAVYLCASSIGSQEADTQYFGPGTRLTVL.

The genes are TRBV11-3 and TRBJ2-5, with 9 nucleotides matching TRBD2. Per the germline V gene, CDR1 is SGHNT and CDR2 is YENEEA. This CDR3 has 15 residues. Trimming cost V 3 bases and J 4 bases; bases outside gene matches: 6. The CDR3 DNA reads as TGTGCCAGCAGCTTGCGGGGGGGATTGGGAGAGACCCAGTACTTC. Amino acids: CASSLRGGLGETQYF.

This clone was recorded a few times. The chain carries TRBV5-6 and TRBJ1-2, with 9 bases matching TRBD1. J gave up 4 bases and V 3 bases, and 4 bases lay outside the gene matches. From germline, CDR1 is SGHDT and CDR2 YYEEEE. CDR3 length: 14 residues. For the CDR3, the DNA is TGTGCCAGCAGCTCGGGGGACAGGGCCTATGGCTACACCTTC. It yields the protein CASSSGDRAYGYTF. The variable domain in full, completed from reference TRBV5-6 and TRBJ1-2, reads DAGVTQSPTHLIKTRGQQVTLRCSPKSGHDTVSWYQQALGQGPQFIFQYYEEEERQRGNFPDRFSGHQFPNYSSELNVNALLLGDSALYLCASSSGDRAYGYTFGSGTRLTVV.

The V call is TRBV28, the J call TRBJ1-6, with unresolved D. The CDR3 sequence is 13 residues long. Germline CDR1 and CDR2: MDHEN and SYDVKM. Trimming stripped 2 bases from V and 9 bases from J, with 8 bases between. CDR3 amino acids: CASSLLRISPLHF. The CDR3 DNA reads as TGTGCCAGCAGTTTACTCCGTATTTCACCCCTCCACTTT.

The V and J genes are TRBV14 and TRBJ2-2, with D maybe TRBD2 (5 bases). V lost 0 bases and J lost 0, with 14 bases in between. The CDR3 has 18 residues. In germline, CDR1 is SGHDN, CDR2 FVKESK. CDR3 coding DNA: TGTGCCAGCAGCCAAGATTCAGGATGGGAGACGAACACCGGGGAGCTGTTTTTT. This sequence encodes CASSQDSGWETNTGELFF.

J is TRBJ1-1 and V is TRBV19; no clear D. This CDR3 is built from 18 residues. CDR1 and CDR2 (germline): LNHDA, SQIVND (reference sequence). V shed 5 bases and J shed 6 bases, with 28 bases lying between them. DNA for the CDR3: TGTGCCAGTAGTCCCCTCCGTTCCAATCGAATCCCTGGGCCTGAAGCTTTCTTT. This gives the protein CASSPLRSNRIPGPEAFF. The full variable domain, in which reference TRBV19 and TRBJ1-1 provide the parts outside the CDR3, is DGGITQSPKYLFRKEGQNVTLSCEQNLNHDAMYWYRQDPGQGLRLIYYSQIVNDFQKGDIAEGYSVSREKKESFPLTVTSAQKNPTAFYLCASSPLRSNRIPGPEAFFGQGTRLTVV.